This section outlines one T cell receptor beta chain sequence together with its context. Its antigen is as yet unknown. The source of the sample is a study of CD8 T cells in Susac syndrome. Purification of the CD8+ and CD4+ T cells relied on negative isolation, and TEMRA cells underwent FACS enrichment. The CDR3 sequence is 17 residues long. Germline assignment: CDR1 ENHRY and CDR2 SYGVKD. The V gene lost 4 bases and the J gene lost 2 bases, with 19 bases spanning the gap. Study-level results: It was acknowledged in the study that its TCR sequencing and HLA analysis involved a relatively small number of individuals.

Random hexamers were used to reverse transcribe an amount of roughly 0.5 to 1 ug RNA. TCRdb redid the calling of the immunoSEQ multiplex PCR reads with MiXCR, one entry per CDR3 protein. Of 250,000 to 350,000 distinct CDR3 sequences in the sample, about 88% were seen once. The TCR comes from a human donor with multiple sclerosis. This chain links TRBV10-3 with TRBJ2-3; D might be TRBD2 (6 bases). Sequencing was done on a sample of CD8+ T cells from PBMCs. In DNA form, the CDR3 reads TGTGCCATCAGTGCAGGGACTCCGAATGGCCCCACAGATACGCAGTATTTT. It yields the protein CAISAGTPNGPTDTQYF.